A selection of T cell receptor beta chains follows, all from one sample in a study of blood T cell repertoires in COVID-19. Profiled with immunoSEQ multiplex PCR; TCRdb holds only in-frame clones, not every one. The sample has about 58,000 clones, about nine tenths seen once; the top ten hold 20% to 25%. The sample taken for sequencing was peripheral blood. The source of these receptors is a woman between 45 and 65 years old with active or convalescent COVID-19. Both conserved end residues are part of each CDR3. The order of the fields is D gene, clone size, V gene, J gene, CDR3 DNA, CDR3 protein. The D gene is left open where the match is weak. Rows give clone size only sometimes, using once, few, many, or a class for an expanded clone.

D: TRBD1; size: few; V: TRBV7-9; J: TRBJ2-5; DNA: TGTGCCAGCAGCCCGACGACAGGGGGGGAGACCCAGTACTTC; CDR3: CASSPTTGGETQYF
D: TRBD2; size: .; V: TRBV7-9; J: TRBJ2-7; DNA: TGTGCCAGCAGCTTAGTTGGGACTAGCGGATACGAGCAGTACTTC; CDR3: CASSLVGTSGYEQYF
D: .; size: .; V: TRBV29-1; J: TRBJ1-1; DNA: TGCAGCGTGGACAGACTTGAGGAGGCTTTCTTT; CDR3: CSVDRLEEAFF
D: TRBD1; size: .; V: TRBV7-9; J: TRBJ1-2; DNA: TGTGCCAGCAGCTCAAACAGGGGAATGAACTATGGCTACACCTTC; CDR3: CASSSNRGMNYGYTF
D: .; size: .; V: TRBV7-2; J: TRBJ2-1; DNA: TGTGCCAGCAGCTTAGGTAGATACAATGAGCAGTTCTTC; CDR3: CASSLGRYNEQFF
D: .; size: .; V: TRBV4-1; J: TRBJ2-7; DNA: TGCGCCAGCGGGGGGGGCATGGACGAGCAGTACTTC; CDR3: CASGGGMDEQYF
D: .; size: once; V: TRBV7-6; J: TRBJ2-1; DNA: TGTGCCAGCAGCTTAGAAACGGTCCAGGTTTATGGTGAGCAGTTCTTC; CDR3: CASSLETVQVYGEQFF
D: .; size: .; V: TRBV7-9; J: TRBJ1-3; DNA: TGTGCCAGCAGCTCCCCCGGGGGTGTCGGAAACACCATATATTTT; CDR3: CASSSPGGVGNTIYF
D: .; size: .; V: TRBV3-1/TRBV3-2; J: TRBJ1-5; DNA: TGTGCCAGCAGCAGAAACCAGGGGAATCAGCCCCAGCATTTT; CDR3: CASSRNQGNQPQHF
D: TRBD1; size: .; V: TRBV23-1; J: TRBJ2-5; DNA: TGCGCCAGCAGTCAAAGATTGGGACAGGGCGGAGAGACCCAGTACTTC; CDR3: CASSQRLGQGGETQYF
D: .; size: .; V: TRBV30; J: TRBJ1-1; DNA: TGTGCCTGGAGTGTATTGGGGAGCTTGAATACTGAAGCTTTCTTT; CDR3: CAWSVLGSLNTEAFF
D: TRBD1; size: .; V: TRBV11-2; J: TRBJ1-2; DNA: TGTGCCAGCAGCCCAAGGGACAGGGGGCTGGCTAACTATGGCTACACCTTC; CDR3: CASSPRDRGLANYGYTF
D: .; size: once; V: TRBV9; J: TRBJ1-3; DNA: TGTGCCAGCAGCGTAGAACAGTCCCCTGGAAACACCATATATTTT; CDR3: CASSVEQSPGNTIYF
D: .; size: once; V: TRBV12-3/TRBV12-4; J: TRBJ1-1; DNA: TGTGCCAGCAGTTTCGGGACATTTGAAGCTTTCTTT; CDR3: CASSFGTFEAFF
D: TRBD2; size: .; V: TRBV18; J: TRBJ2-3; DNA: TGTGCCAGCTCACCGGGACTAGCGGGAAGGAATACGCAGTATTTT; CDR3: CASSPGLAGRNTQYF
D: .; size: .; V: TRBV19; J: TRBJ2-1; DNA: TGTGCCAGTAGTATCACTAGCCTTTCCTACAATGAGCAGTTCTTC; CDR3: CASSITSLSYNEQFF
D: .; size: .; V: TRBV7-3; J: TRBJ2-1; DNA: TGTGCCAGTGCGACTAGGAACAATGAGCAGTTCTTC; CDR3: CASATRNNEQFF
D: TRBD2; size: once; V: TRBV6-1; J: TRBJ2-1; DNA: TGTGCCAGCAGTGAAGCTTGGGCTAGCGGGAGGGCGTCCTACAATGAGCAGTTCTTC; CDR3: CASSEAWASGRASYNEQFF
D: .; size: .; V: TRBV4-1; J: TRBJ2-3; DNA: TGCGCCAGCAGCCAAGCGGGAGTAGATACGCAGTATTTT; CDR3: CASSQAGVDTQYF
D: .; size: .; V: TRBV19; J: TRBJ1-2; DNA: TGTGCCAGTAGTACCCGATCCGGGGGCTACACCTTC; CDR3: CASSTRSGGYTF
D: .; size: .; V: TRBV6-1; J: TRBJ2-7; DNA: TGTGCCAGCAGTGGGCCAATGGGGAGGCCCTGGTGGGAGCAGTACTTC; CDR3: CASSGPMGRPWWEQYF
D: .; size: .; V: TRBV29-1; J: TRBJ2-6; DNA: TGCAGCGTCCCGACAGGCGTTACTAGCTCTGGGGCCAACGTCCTGACTTTC; CDR3: CSVPTGVTSSGANVLTF
D: .; size: .; V: TRBV30; J: TRBJ1-1; DNA: TGTGCCTGGAGTGTAGAGACTGAAGCTTTCTTT; CDR3: CAWSVETEAFF
D: TRBD2; size: .; V: TRBV5-1; J: TRBJ2-5; DNA: TGCGCCAGCAGCTTGGGGGGTCGTCATAGCGGGACTGGAGAGACCCAGTACTTC; CDR3: CASSLGGRHSGTGETQYF
D: TRBD2; size: .; V: TRBV19; J: TRBJ2-3; DNA: TGTGCCAGTAGTACCGGGACTAGCGGGAGTATGGGCACAGATACGCAGTATTTT; CDR3: CASSTGTSGSMGTDTQYF
D: TRBD1; size: .; V: TRBV7-9; J: TRBJ1-1; DNA: TGTGCCAGCAGCTTAGCGGACAGGGTTGGATCTGAAGCTTTCTTT; CDR3: CASSLADRVGSEAFF
D: TRBD2; size: .; V: TRBV2; J: TRBJ2-7; DNA: TGTGCCATCGACCCCGGAGGGACTAGCCCCTACGAGCAGTACTTC; CDR3: CAIDPGGTSPYEQYF
D: TRBD1; size: .; V: TRBV11-3; J: TRBJ2-1; DNA: TGTGCCAGCAGCCAAAGGACAGGGGGCATGAACAATGAGCAGTTCTTC; CDR3: CASSQRTGGMNNEQFF
D: TRBD2; size: once; V: TRBV25-1; J: TRBJ2-3; DNA: TGTGCCAGCAGTGATCCCCCGGGGGGGGGTGGTCGCGATACGCAGTATTTT; CDR3: CASSDPPGGGGRDTQYF
D: .; size: .; V: TRBV5-1; J: TRBJ2-4; DNA: TGCGCCAGCAGCTTGGATCAGGGGTCCAAAAACATTCAGTACTTC; CDR3: CASSLDQGSKNIQYF
D: .; size: .; V: TRBV5-1; J: TRBJ2-7; DNA: TGCGCCAGCAGCTTATCCAGGGCCTACGAGCAGTACTTC; CDR3: CASSLSRAYEQYF
D: .; size: .; V: TRBV10-3; J: TRBJ2-7; DNA: TGTGCCATCAGACAGCCCGGCTACGAGCAGTACTTC; CDR3: CAIRQPGYEQYF
D: .; size: .; V: TRBV6-1; J: TRBJ2-1; DNA: TGTGCCAGCAGTGACCCAGGGCGAGCATACAATGAGCAGTTCTTC; CDR3: CASSDPGRAYNEQFF